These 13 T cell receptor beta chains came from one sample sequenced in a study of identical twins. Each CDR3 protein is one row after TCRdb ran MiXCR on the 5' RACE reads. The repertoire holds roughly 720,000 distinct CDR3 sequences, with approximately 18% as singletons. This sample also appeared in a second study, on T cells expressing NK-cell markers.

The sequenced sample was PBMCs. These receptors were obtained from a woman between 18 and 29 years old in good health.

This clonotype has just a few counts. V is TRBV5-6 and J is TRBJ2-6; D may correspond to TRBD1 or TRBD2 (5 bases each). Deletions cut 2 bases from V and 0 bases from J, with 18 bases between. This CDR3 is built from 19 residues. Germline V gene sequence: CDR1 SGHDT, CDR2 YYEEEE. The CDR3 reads CASSLTTTGGSSGANVLTF. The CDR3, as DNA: TGTGCCAGCAGCTTAACAACCACAGGAGGTAGCTCTGGGGCCAACGTCCTGACTTTC. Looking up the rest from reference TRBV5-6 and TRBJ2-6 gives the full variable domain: DAGVTQSPTHLIKTRGQQVTLRCSPKSGHDTVSWYQQALGQGPQFIFQYYEEEERQRGNFPDRFSGHQFPNYSSELNVNALLLGDSALYLCASSLTTTGGSSGANVLTFGAGSRLTVL.

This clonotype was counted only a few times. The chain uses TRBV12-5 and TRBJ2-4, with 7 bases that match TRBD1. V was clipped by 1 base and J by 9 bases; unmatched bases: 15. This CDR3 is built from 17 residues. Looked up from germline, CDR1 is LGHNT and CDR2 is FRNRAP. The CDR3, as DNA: TGTGCTAGTGGTTTGGCCCAAAGGGGGCTCGGCATCGGCATTCAGTACTTC. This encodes CASGLAQRGLGIGIQYF.

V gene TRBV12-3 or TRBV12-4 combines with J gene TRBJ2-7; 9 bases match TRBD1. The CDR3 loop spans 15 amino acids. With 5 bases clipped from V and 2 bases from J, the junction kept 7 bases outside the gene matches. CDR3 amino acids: CASSLTGGKTYEQYF. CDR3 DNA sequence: TGTGCCAGCAGTCTGACAGGGGGTAAAACCTACGAGCAGTACTTC.

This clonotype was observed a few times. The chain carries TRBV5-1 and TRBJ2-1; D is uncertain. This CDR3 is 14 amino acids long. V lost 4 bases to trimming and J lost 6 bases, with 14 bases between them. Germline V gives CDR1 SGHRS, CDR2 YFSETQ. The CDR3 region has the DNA TGCGCCAGCAGCGGAAGACCCTTAGGCAATGAGCAGTTCTTC. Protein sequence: CASSGRPLGNEQFF.

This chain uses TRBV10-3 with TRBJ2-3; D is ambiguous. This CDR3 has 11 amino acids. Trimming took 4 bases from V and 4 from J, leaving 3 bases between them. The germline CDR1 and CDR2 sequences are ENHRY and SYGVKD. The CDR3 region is CAISAADTQYF. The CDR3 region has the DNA TGTGCCATCAGTGCGGCAGATACGCAGTATTTT.

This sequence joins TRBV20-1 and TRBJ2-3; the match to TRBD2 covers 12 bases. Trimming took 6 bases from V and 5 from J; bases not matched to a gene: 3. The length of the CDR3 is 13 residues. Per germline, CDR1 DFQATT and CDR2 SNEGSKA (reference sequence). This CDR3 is CSATSGRRDTQYF. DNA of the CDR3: TGCAGTGCGACTAGCGGGAGAAGAGATACGCAGTATTTT.

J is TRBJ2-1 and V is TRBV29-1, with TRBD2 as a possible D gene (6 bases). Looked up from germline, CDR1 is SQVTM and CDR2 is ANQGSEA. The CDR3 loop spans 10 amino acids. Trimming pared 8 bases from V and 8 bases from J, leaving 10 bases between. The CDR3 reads CSHGGYEQFF. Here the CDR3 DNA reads TGCAGCCATGGAGGGTATGAGCAGTTCTTC.

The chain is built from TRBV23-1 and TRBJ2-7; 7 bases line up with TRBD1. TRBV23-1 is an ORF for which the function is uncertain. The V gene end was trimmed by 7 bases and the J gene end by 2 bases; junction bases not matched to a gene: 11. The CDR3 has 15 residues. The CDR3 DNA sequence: TGCGCCAGCACAAATCCGGGACAGAAGGCCTACGAGCAGTACTTC. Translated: CASTNPGQKAYEQYF.

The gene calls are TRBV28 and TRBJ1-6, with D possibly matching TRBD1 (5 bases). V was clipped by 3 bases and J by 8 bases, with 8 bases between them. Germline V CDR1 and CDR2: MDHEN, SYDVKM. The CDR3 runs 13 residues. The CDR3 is CASSLGRYSPLHF. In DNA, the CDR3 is TGTGCCAGCAGTTTGGGACGGTATTCACCCCTCCACTTT.

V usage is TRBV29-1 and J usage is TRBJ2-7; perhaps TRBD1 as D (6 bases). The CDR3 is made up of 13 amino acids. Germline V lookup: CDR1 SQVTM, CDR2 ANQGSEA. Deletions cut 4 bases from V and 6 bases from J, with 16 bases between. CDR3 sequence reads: CSVARPGAGEQYF. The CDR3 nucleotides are TGCAGCGTTGCGCGGCCAGGGGCTGGCGAGCAGTACTTC.

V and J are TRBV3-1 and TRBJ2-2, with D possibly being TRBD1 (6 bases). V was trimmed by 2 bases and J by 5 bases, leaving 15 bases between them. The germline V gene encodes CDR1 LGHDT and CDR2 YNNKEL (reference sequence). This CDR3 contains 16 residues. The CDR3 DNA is TGTGCCAGCAGCCAAAGGTCAGGGGCTCGGACCGGGGAGCTGTTTTTT. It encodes CASSQRSGARTGELFF.

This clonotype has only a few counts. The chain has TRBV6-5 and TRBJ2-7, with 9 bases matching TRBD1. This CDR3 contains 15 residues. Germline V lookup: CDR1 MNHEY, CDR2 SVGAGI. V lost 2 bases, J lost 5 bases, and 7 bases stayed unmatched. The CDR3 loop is CASSYQGTGRNEQYF. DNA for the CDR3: TGTGCCAGCAGTTACCAAGGGACAGGGAGGAACGAGCAGTACTTC.

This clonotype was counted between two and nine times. The CDR3 sequence is CSARDWQSPLHF. The DNA for the CDR3 is TGCAGTGCTAGAGATTGGCAGTCACCCCTCCACTTT. This rearrangement joins TRBV20-1 to TRBJ1-6; no firm D call. Germline V gene lookup returns CDR1 DFQATT and CDR2 SNEGSKA (reference sequence). Trimming pared 0 bases from V and 10 bases from J, leaving 7 bases between. The CDR3 is 12 amino acids.